This T cell receptor (beta chain) appears in the sequencing data of a study of beta chain features in type 1 diabetes (dated by TCRdb to between 2017 and 2018). Turning to the overall study: Mean age, gender distribution, total cell number and subset yield were not different between patients and healthy donors. A total of over 90,000,000 sorted cells were examined across all samples, and a strong correlation was observed between cell number per subset and RNA yield. In the study, recently diagnosed type 1 diabetes patients and matched healthy donors were compared on the TCRB repertoires of their sorted circulating CD4+ T cell subsets. Naive and central memory subsets were obtained from all 30 or so donors, but regulatory and stem cell-like memory subsets were isolated from only 8 patients and roughly eight healthy donors. What the study reported, not specific to this receptor: Shorter templates might have been favored by PCR, but patient and control samples were amplified and corrected together, so both groups would have been affected equally by any skew. Naive, central memory and regulatory TCRB repertoires appeared more similar among patients than among healthy donors. Only small numbers of individuals were included in the HLA sub-analyses, which left unresolved whether HLA type had any influence on TCRB rearrangement. A moderate but significant shortening of TCRB CDR3 length was observed in type 1 diabetes patients in all four CD4+ subsets. At VDJ recombination sites, patients with type 1 diabetes made fewer insertions and deleted more nucleotides, a pattern implying thymic rearrangement abnormalities. Sequencing cDNA rather than genomic DNA could over-represent highly expressing activated cells, although activation and CD3 levels did not differ between groups.

V and J lose 0 bases and 5 bases, and a span of 14 bases separates them. Reading from cysteine to phenylalanine, the CDR3 counts 15 amino acids. Only CDR3 DNA remains: 45 bases, in frame from the first base. As encoded in the germline V gene, CDR1 is SGDLS while CDR2 is YYNGEE. A single peripheral blood draw of around 100 mL on average was collected from each donor into heparinised tubes. A BD FACSAria II was used to sort naive, central memory, regulatory and stem cell-like memory CD4+ T cells with a panel that included CD45RO, CCR7, CD25, CD127, CD95 and CD27. Purity was above 95% for every sorted population. PBMCs were isolated right away by Lymphoprep density gradient centrifugation and were stained directly, without culture. To minimize batch effects, samples were stained and sorted in pairs, one healthy donor with one patient per experiment. In its sample, this clone was seen a few times. There is no known antigen for this receptor. No much larger clone is present one base from it, and per-base qualities are unavailable.

The entire isolated RNA was reverse transcribed using the High Capacity cDNA Reverse Transcription Kit, and thus expressed TCRB transcripts were sequenced. Deep immunoSEQ sequencing was applied to naive, central memory and regulatory T cell samples, giving an average of about 3.6 million total reads per sample. Sorted cells were lysed in RLT buffer and RNA was extracted with DNase-treated RNeasy Micro or Mini kits, depending on cell number. Each cell subset was processed separately to prevent cross-contamination, with patient and healthy donor samples processed together. The immunoSEQ multiplex PCR was used to amplify TCRB sequences from cDNA, yielding 87-bp fragments that span the CDR3 region. Sequencing of the amplicons was done on the Illumina HiSeq platform. The authors processed their data as follows. PCR bias was computationally corrected using synthetic template baselines, reads within Hamming distance 2 were collapsed, and singletons that could not be merged were discarded. By aligning reads against IMGT, V, D and J genes, CDR3 length, and insertions or deletions at six rearrangement sites were assigned. Within each subset, clonotype counts were normalized to the number of sorted cells before true diversity and Gini coefficients were calculated with the tcR R package. The overlap coefficient, calculated on TCRB nucleotide sequences, was used to quantify repertoire sharing. Out-of-frame TCRB sequences from naive cells were analyzed as a proxy for the pre-selection repertoire. Not all clones reach the TCRdb copy of this immuneACCESS table, which keeps in-frame sequences only. Checked studies attribute under half of the gap to unresolved V genes and leave the rest unexplained. D and trimming come from the DNA, and the V and J calls and clone size come from that table. The sample includes 900,000 or so clones, with roughly a sixth observed a single time. The ten largest clones add up to 0.023% of the sample.

This sequence originates from a woman younger than 35 in good health. The rearrangement combines TRBV9 with TRBJ1-1; D gene: possibly TRBD1, on 5 matching bases. The sequenced material came from naive CD4+ T cells from blood. The cell subset or site label, read with the paper, signifies: true naive CD4+ T cells. Here the CDR3 is given as CASSVESAGRTEAFF. The DNA is as follows: TGTGCCAGCAGCGTAGAATCTGCAGGGAGGACTGAAGCTTTCTTT.